The 29 T cell receptor beta chains in this list originate from one sample, sequenced in a study of CD8 T cells in ankylosing spondylitis. TCRdb reanalysed the 5' RACE reads using MiXCR and keeps one entry per CDR3 protein. This repertoire shows under 300,000 distinct CDR3 sequences, roughly 8.6% found once; its top ten account for approximately 6.3%. The sequenced sample consisted of blood, either unsorted or a sorted T cell fraction (not recorded which). The receptors come from a male donor with ankylosing spondylitis or in good health (not recorded which).

This clonotype was recorded many times. The genes are TRBV7-9 and TRBJ2-7; maybe TRBD2 (6 bases). Looked up from germline, CDR1 is SEHNR and CDR2 is FQNEAQ (reference sequence). Between the trimmed V and J ends, which lost 5 bases and 5 bases, there was a span of 13 bases. CDR3 length: 13 amino acids. The CDR3 protein is CASSRMGGHEQYF. The CDR3 nucleotides are TGTGCCAGCAGCCGCATGGGGGGACACGAGCAGTACTTC.

This clonotype was observed many times. The chain recombines TRBV20-1 with TRBJ1-5; the D gene is possibly TRBD1 (6 bases). CDR1 and CDR2 from the germline V gene are DFQATT and SNEGSKA (reference sequence). The length of the CDR3 is 14 residues. The V end lost 0 bases, the J end lost 4 bases, and 10 bases lay between the germline ends. CDR3 region: CSAREWDKNQPQHF. CDR3 in DNA: TGCAGTGCTAGAGAGTGGGACAAAAATCAGCCCCAGCATTTT.

This clonotype appeared many times. This chain joins TRBV29-1 and TRBJ2-5; 8 nucleotides agree with TRBD2. The CDR3 is 13 amino acids. The trim removed 3 bases at V and 4 bases at J, leaving 4 bases unmatched. CDR1 SQVTM and CDR2 ANQGSEA come from the germline V gene. The CDR3 nucleotides read TGCAGCGTTGAGGGCGGGAGGTTAGAGACCCAGTACTTC. It yields the protein CSVEGGRLETQYF.

This clonotype was detected many times. The chain employs TRBV11-2 and TRBJ2-4; 9 bases align to TRBD1. From germline, CDR1 is SGHAT and CDR2 FQNNGV. The trim removed 0 bases at V and 8 bases at J, leaving 8 bases unmatched. The CDR3 runs to 16 residues. CDR3 DNA: TGTGCCAGCAGCTTAGATAAGGGACAGGGCTTGGACATTCAGTACTTC. Its translation: CASSLDKGQGLDIQYF. The full variable domain, rest sourced from reference TRBV11-2 and TRBJ2-4, is EAGVAQSPRYKIIEKRQSVAFWCNPISGHATLYWYQQILGQGPKLLIQFQNNGVVDDSQLPKDRFSAERLKGVDSTLKIQPAKLEDSAVYLCASSLDKGQGLDIQYFGAGTRLSVL.

This clonotype was recorded at least ten times. This chain links TRBV11-1 with TRBJ2-3, with 15 nucleotides matching TRBD2. The CDR3 sequence is 16 residues long. The V gene end was trimmed by 5 bases and the J gene end by 3 bases; junction bases not matched to a gene: 3. In germline, CDR1 is SGHAT, CDR2 FQDESV (reference sequence). The CDR3 spells CASSIGTSGRTDTQYF. DNA of the CDR3: TGTGCCAGCAGCATCGGGACTAGCGGGAGGACAGATACGCAGTATTTT.

Of note for this clonotype: Since a much larger clone is just one base distant, this may be a read error. V gene TRBV25-1 combines with J gene TRBJ1-1; 7 bases agree with TRBD1. This CDR3 spans 17 amino acids. CDR1 is MGHDK, CDR2 SYGVNS, per germline. Trimming cost V 3 bases and J 1 base; bases outside gene matches: 11. The CDR3 DNA reads TGTGCCAGCAGTGATCCCTCTGGGGCAGGGGGGAACACTGAAGCTTTCTTT. Its protein product is CASSDPSGAGGNTEAFF.

This clonotype was counted ten times or more. The chain is built from TRBV3-1 and TRBJ1-1; weak D call: TRBD1 (5 bases). The CDR3 runs 13 residues. Trimming left V 0 bases short and J 5 bases short, with 7 bases between. Germline-derived CDR1 and CDR2 are LGHDT and YNNKEL (reference sequence). CDR3 in DNA: TGTGCCAGCAGCCAAGAGACAGTAACTGAAGCTTTCTTT. It codes for CASSQETVTEAFF. The full variable domain, in which reference TRBV3-1 and TRBJ1-1 provide the parts outside the CDR3, is DTAVSQTPKYLVTQMGNDKSIKCEQNLGHDTMYWYKQDSKKFLKIMFSYNNKELIINETVPNRFSPKSPDKAHLNLHINSLELGDSAVYFCASSQETVTEAFFGQGTRLTVV.

This clonotype appeared many times. CDR3 loop: CSARGSPGLYF. DNA for the CDR3: TGCAGTGCTAGAGGATCCCCCGGGCTATATTTT. V gene TRBV20-1 combines with J gene TRBJ1-3; D not resolved. The CDR3 is 11 amino acids. Germline loops: CDR1 DFQATT, CDR2 SNEGSKA (reference sequence). Trimming removed 1 base from V and 14 bases from J, with 12 bases in between.

The V gene is TRBV11-2, the J gene TRBJ2-7; 7 bases align to TRBD1. There are 15 residues in the CDR3. With V trimmed by 5 bases and J by 7 bases, 14 bases remained unmatched. CDR1 is SGHAT, CDR2 FQNNGV, per germline. The CDR3 coding sequence is TGTGCCAGCAGCCCTGACAGGGTGGGTCAGGCAGAGCAGTACTTC. Its translation is CASSPDRVGQAEQYF.

This clonotype has a count of ten or more. This chain joins TRBV20-1 and TRBJ2-1, with TRBD2 identical over 10 bases. This CDR3 spans 13 amino acids. The germline gives CDR1 DFQATT, CDR2 SNEGSKA (reference sequence). Trimming removed 8 bases from V and 7 bases from J; junction bases left unmatched: 8. In DNA form, the CDR3 reads TGCAGTTGCCTAGCGGGAGTGGAAAATGAGCAGTTCTTC. This encodes CSCLAGVENEQFF.

At least ten counts were recorded for this clonotype. The V and J genes are TRBV5-6 and TRBJ1-5; D not certain. Germline CDR1 and CDR2: SGHDT and YYEEEE. The CDR3 covers 16 residues. The ends were cut back, 2 bases at V and 3 bases at J, with 15 bases in the middle. CDR3 coding DNA: TGTGCCAGCAGCTTCGGGCAGACCCTTAACAATCAGCCCCAGCATTTT. Protein product: CASSFGQTLNNQPQHF.

This clonotype was seen repeatedly, ten times or more. The chain recombines TRBV10-3 with TRBJ2-3; 7 bases map to TRBD2. The CDR3 runs 15 residues. Trimming removed 4 bases from V and 6 bases from J; junction bases left unmatched: 10. Germline loops: CDR1 ENHRY, CDR2 SYGVKD. The CDR3 DNA sequence: TGTGCCATCAGTGGGACTTCTAGCGGTTCCGATACGCAGTATTTT. The encoded protein is CAISGTSSGSDTQYF.

This sequence joins TRBV12-3 or TRBV12-4 and TRBJ2-2, with a tentative D call TRBD1 (6 bases). V dropped 5 bases and J dropped 4 bases, with 14 bases sitting between them. CDR3 length: 15 amino acids. The CDR3 loop is CASSPHEQGTGELFF. The CDR3 DNA sequence: TGTGCCAGCAGTCCACACGAACAGGGCACCGGGGAGCTGTTTTTT.

On this clonotype itself: Possible read error: a much larger clone is one base away. The gene calls are TRBV29-1 and TRBJ2-1; 7 bases are a match to TRBD2. Per the germline V gene, CDR1 is SQVTM and CDR2 is ANQGSEA. The V segment lost 6 bases and the J segment 6 bases; nucleotides outside the gene matches: 17. There are 16 residues in the CDR3. The CDR3 region is CSVDREGGRSPNEQFF. CDR3 DNA: TGCAGCGTGGATCGCGAAGGCGGGAGATCCCCCAATGAGCAGTTCTTC.

This clonotype occurred many times. The chain couples TRBV6-2 or TRBV6-3 to TRBJ1-2; 8 positions agree with TRBD1. CDR3 length: 15 amino acids. Germline assignment: CDR1 MNHEY and CDR2 SVGEGT. V lost 7 bases to trimming and J lost 6 bases; unmatched junction nucleotides: 13. As DNA, the CDR3 is TGTGCCAGCATCTCGCCGGGACAGGCACCTAATGGCTACACCTTC. The encoded protein is CASISPGQAPNGYTF.

This clonotype appeared many times. The rearrangement uses TRBV7-8 and TRBJ2-2; perhaps TRBD1 as D (8 bases). Germline lookup yields CDR1 SGHVS and CDR2 FQNEAQ. The ends were cut back, 2 bases at V and 2 bases at J, with 15 bases in the middle. The CDR3 has 17 amino acids. The CDR3 region is CASSLQGASGNTGELFF. The CDR3 region has the DNA TGTGCCAGCAGCTTACAGGGGGCTAGCGGAAACACCGGGGAGCTGTTTTTT.

In this sample, this clonotype turned up many times. The rearrangement joins TRBV29-1 to TRBJ2-7; 11 nucleotides line up with TRBD2. The CDR3 loop spans 14 amino acids. The trim removed 1 base at V and 4 bases at J, leaving 3 bases unmatched. Germline-derived CDR1 and CDR2 are SQVTM and ANQGSEA. The CDR3 loop is CSVEVLAGAYEQYF. CDR3 in DNA: TGCAGCGTTGAAGTACTAGCGGGGGCTTACGAGCAGTACTTC.

CDR3 coding DNA: TGTGCCAGCAGTTGGGGCGCAGGGATGAGCAATCAGCCCCAGCATTTT. Its protein is CASSWGAGMSNQPQHF. The chain employs TRBV7-2 and TRBJ1-5; possible D gene TRBD1, 5 bases. This CDR3 has 16 amino acids. In germline, CDR1 is SGHTA, CDR2 FQGNSA. V lost 6 bases, J lost 1 base, and 16 bases lay in between.

This clonotype was observed many times. This chain uses TRBV5-1 with TRBJ2-3, with TRBD1 matching 9 bases. The junction had 5 bases not matched to a gene; V was cut back by 3 bases and J by 6 bases. CDR1 and CDR2 (germline): SGHRS, YFSETQ. The CDR3 contains 14 residues. The CDR3 bases are TGCGCCAGCAGCTCAGACAGGGGGGGGGATACGCAGTATTTT. Residues: CASSSDRGGDTQYF.

In its sample, this clonotype was seen many times. The V and J genes are TRBV5-5 and TRBJ2-3; D is unclear. CDR3 length: 14 amino acids. Germline values: CDR1 SGHKS, CDR2 YYEKEE (reference sequence). V lost 1 base to trimming and J lost 2 bases, with 8 bases between them. The CDR3 spells CASSLRADTDTQYF. The CDR3 nucleotides are TGTGCCAGCAGCTTGAGGGCCGACACAGATACGCAGTATTTT.

V and J are TRBV15 and TRBJ2-3, with D uncertain. From germline, CDR1 is LNHNV and CDR2 YYDKDF (reference sequence). V shed 3 bases and J shed 0 bases, with 13 bases lying between them. This CDR3 contains 16 residues. CDR3 in amino acids: CATSRGGVGSTDTQYF. As DNA, the CDR3 is TGTGCCACCAGCAGGGGCGGAGTGGGGAGCACAGATACGCAGTATTTT.

Many counts were recorded for this clonotype. V gene TRBV29-1 combines with J gene TRBJ2-3, with TRBD2 matching over 9 bases. This CDR3 is 14 amino acids long. Germline V gene lookup returns CDR1 SQVTM and CDR2 ANQGSEA. V lost 4 bases, J lost 6 bases, and 8 bases stayed unmatched. CDR3 DNA sequence: TGCAGCGTTGCAGTTGGACTAGCGTGGGATACGCAGTATTTT. It codes for CSVAVGLAWDTQYF.

This clonotype was counted between two and nine times. V usage is TRBV6-1 and J usage is TRBJ2-6, with a weak D call TRBD1 (6 bases). In germline, CDR1 is MNHNS, CDR2 SASEGT. The CDR3 runs 16 residues. The V end was cut by 5 bases, the J end by 1 base, with 12 bases between. As DNA, the CDR3 is TGTGCCAGCAGTAGCCCACAGGGATCTGGGGCCAACGTCCTGACTTTC. Translated, it gives CASSSPQGSGANVLTF.

This clonotype was observed at least ten times. V is TRBV7-2 and J is TRBJ2-3, with D tentatively TRBD2 (6 bases). V gave up 2 bases and J gave up 9 bases, with 18 bases separating them. This CDR3 region has 15 residues. The germline V gene encodes CDR1 SGHTA and CDR2 FQGNSA. The CDR3 DNA follows: TGTGCCAGCAGCTTATACTTTACCGGGAGCGCGACGCAGTATTTT. Its protein is CASSLYFTGSATQYF.

This clonotype has just a few counts. This chain uses TRBV7-6 with TRBJ1-1; 8 bases are shared with TRBD1. Germline CDR1 SGHVS, CDR2 FNYEAQ. J was trimmed by 3 bases and V by 0 bases; bases with no gene match: 12. The CDR3 is 18 amino acids. CDR3 DNA: TGTGCCAGCAGCTTAGCCGGAATAGGACAGGGAGAGGACACTGAAGCTTTCTTT. The encoded protein is CASSLAGIGQGEDTEAFF.

A word on this clonotype: Being one base from a much bigger clone, this may be a read error. The chain employs TRBV5-1 and TRBJ1-1, with a weak D call TRBD1 (6 bases). The CDR3 loop spans 15 amino acids. V was shortened by 5 bases and J by 6 bases, with 20 bases between the two germline ends. Germline V gene lookup returns CDR1 SGHRS and CDR2 YFSETQ. The CDR3, as DNA: TGCGCCAGCAGGCCCGGCGGGGGGCGCATCGCTGAAGCTTTCTTT. Translated, it gives CASRPGGGRIAEAFF.

There are many counts of this clonotype. This chain uses TRBV20-1 with TRBJ2-7, with no clear D. The CDR3 is 11 residues long. CDR1 and CDR2 from the germline V gene are DFQATT and SNEGSKA (reference sequence). Trimming removed 1 base at V and 7 bases at J, with 8 bases between. DNA for the CDR3: TGCAGTGCTAGAGGCCCGACAGAGCAGTACTTC. Its protein product is CSARGPTEQYF.

This clonotype was recorded at least ten times. V usage is TRBV25-1 and J usage is TRBJ2-3, with D unresolved. CDR3 length: 14 residues. The germline V gene has CDR1 MGHDK and CDR2 SYGVNS. Trimming left V 4 bases short and J 0 bases short, with 8 bases between. The CDR3 spells CASSVTTSTDTQYF. Here the CDR3 DNA reads TGTGCCAGCAGTGTTACAACTAGCACAGATACGCAGTATTTT.

This clonotype turned up a few times. The chain has TRBV12-3 or TRBV12-4 and TRBJ1-1; possibly TRBD1 for D (6 bases). The CDR3 loop spans 15 amino acids. Trimming removed 5 bases from V and 8 bases from J, with 21 bases in between. CDR3 bases: TGTGCCAGCAGTAACCAAACAGGGAACCCTTTCGAAGCTTTCTTT. This encodes CASSNQTGNPFEAFF.